Given below is one T cell receptor beta chain in context. The target antigen is unknown. The entry originates in a study of OX40 agonist ivuxolimab in advanced cancers. Looking at the study overall: The patients received agonistic anti-OX40 (CD134) antibody ivuxolimab. Study conclusions and caveats: At 0.1 to 3.0 mg/kg, CD4+ and CD8+ blood T cells expanded clonally by week 6. The study did not work out the antigen specificity of the expanded peripheral T cells.

The method was immunoSEQ multiplex PCR; TCRdb's version includes in-frame clones alone and lacks a portion of them. Here the sample spans around 95,000 clones, around 91% being singletons. Prior autoimmune disease or systemic immunosuppression barred patients. V lost 3 bases and J lost 1, with 11 bases in between. This CDR3 spans 14 amino acids. The V gene's germline CDR1 is SGHRS and CDR2 YFSETQ. The source material was CD4+ or CD8+ T cells sorted from blood, sampled in a trial of the OX40 agonist ivuxolimab. The clonotype originates from an adult with an advanced solid tumor such as melanoma, head and neck, liver or kidney cancer. The V gene is TRBV5-1, the J gene TRBJ2-7; D may be TRBD1 (5 bases). In DNA form, the CDR3 reads TGCGCCAGCAGCTCCCTGACAGCTTCCTACGAGCAGTACTTC. Its translation is CASSSLTASYEQYF.